This paragraph reports one TCR beta chain. The sample originates from a study of cytomegalovirus exposure and HLA in healthy donors. The CDR3 loop spans 18 amino acids. With 0 bases clipped from V and 3 bases from J, the junction kept 9 bases outside the gene matches. Germline V gives CDR1 LGHNA, CDR2 YSLEER. The primer mix had 60 Vbeta and 13 Jbeta primers. Generated by immunoSEQ multiplex PCR, the TCRdb table keeps only in-frame clones and is missing some. The sample yields about 170,000 clones, under 75% seen once. Sequencing input: PBMCs. This TCR derives from a man aged 35 to 55 in good health and CMV-seropositive. The V gene is TRBV4-3, the J gene TRBJ2-2; 8 bases are shared with TRBD1. The CDR3 here is CASSQDPGQGADTGELFF. DNA of the CDR3: TGCGCCAGCAGCCAAGACCCCGGGCAGGGGGCGGACACCGGGGAGCTGTTTTTT.